Following are 31 T cell receptor beta chains from one sample sequenced in a study of T cell clusters in autoimmune cytopenias. Roughly 38,000 genome equivalents of blood DNA were amplified for TRB. Multiplex touch-down PCR amplified TRB using TRB-A and TRB-B pools in one tube. TCRdb reprocessed the multiplex PCR reads; each CDR3 protein has one entry and no DNA is given. In total, the table holds roughly 5,500 distinct CDR3 sequences. These data were also reused for a study on T cell repertoires in aging, cancer and after chemotherapy.

Sequencing was performed on peripheral blood. Source of these receptors: a human donor in good health.

V is TRBV5-1 and J is TRBJ2-2; the D call from TCRdb, TRBD1, cannot be confirmed without DNA. CDR1 SGHRS and CDR2 YFSETQ come from the germline V gene. The CDR3 length is 16 residues. CDR3 region: CASSRGQGEGTGELFF.

V gene TRBV12-5 combines with J gene TRBJ2-6; the TCRdb call, TRBD1, lacks DNA for checking. Germline V gene data show CDR1 as LGHNT and CDR2 as FRNRAP. There are 17 residues in the CDR3. CDR3 sequence: CASGGGSTGSGANVLTF.

This clonotype shows up as medium-sized by frequency. V is TRBV29-1 and J is TRBJ1-1. The germline V gene has CDR1 SQVTM and CDR2 ANQGSEA. The CDR3 extends over 13 amino acids. CDR3 protein: CSVAVQLNTEAFF.

J is TRBJ1-3 and V is TRBV7-9. CDR1 is SEHNR, CDR2 FQNEAQ, per germline (reference sequence). The CDR3 is 15 residues long. CDR3 sequence reads: CASSHQEGSGNTIYF.

This clonotype is labeled medium-sized (0.01 to 0.1%) based on frequency. This chain links TRBV13 with TRBJ2-7; TCRdb indicates TRBD1, and absent DNA this call remains unverified. Germline V gene data show CDR1 as PRHDT and CDR2 as FYEKMQ (reference sequence). The CDR3 is 14 residues long. The chain's CDR3 is CASSPGQTRYEQYF.

The chain combines TRBV12-3 or TRBV12-4 with TRBJ1-2; TCRdb reports TRBD1, a call that lacks DNA to check it against. The length of the CDR3 is 16 residues. CDR3 amino acids: CASSWEGPRGQNGYTF.

The chain is built from TRBV20-1 and TRBJ2-4; the D gene TCRdb calls, TRBD2, cannot be checked with no DNA. Germline CDR1 and CDR2: DFQATT and SNEGSKA (reference sequence). The CDR3 has 19 residues. CDR3 amino acids: CSARGPGLAGAEAKNIQYF.

Frequency places this clonotype as medium-sized. The genes are TRBV12-3 or TRBV12-4 and TRBJ2-6. This CDR3 is built from 16 residues. This CDR3 is CASIYGQGSGANVLTF.

J is TRBJ2-3 and V is TRBV4-2; TCRdb's D call of TRBD2 is untestable without DNA. The germline V gene encodes CDR1 LGHNA and CDR2 YNFKEQ. This CDR3 has 13 amino acids. CDR3 amino acids: CASSQDRIRDPYF.

CDR3: CASSLTGTDLSPLYGYTF. This chain uses TRBV5-6 with TRBJ1-2; absent DNA, TCRdb's TRBD1 call cannot be checked. Germline V gene data show CDR1 as SGHDT and CDR2 as YYEEEE. The CDR3 is 18 residues long.

This clonotype ranks as medium-sized in terms of frequency. The chain carries TRBV6-5 and TRBJ2-7; as DNA is missing, the TRBD1 call by TCRdb cannot be tested. Germline-derived CDR1 and CDR2 are MNHEY and SVGAGI. The CDR3 length is 13 residues. CDR3: CASRTGQGYEQYF.

The gene calls are TRBV12-3 or TRBV12-4 and TRBJ2-3; TCRdb names TRBD1, which stays unverified in the absence of DNA. This CDR3 has 18 residues. CDR3: CASSPRDRVYRSADTQYF.

The chain links TRBV10-3 to TRBJ1-2. There are 15 residues in the CDR3. CDR1 ENHRY and CDR2 SYGVKD come from the germline V gene. The CDR3 sequence: CAISGGDPIFYGYTF.

The V gene is TRBV15, the J gene TRBJ1-2. The CDR3 runs 13 residues. The germline V gene has CDR1 LNHNV and CDR2 YYDKDF (reference sequence). The CDR3 protein is CATSRDRNYGYTF.

Judged by frequency, this clonotype is medium-sized (0.01 to 0.1%). V and J are TRBV18 and TRBJ2-1; TCRdb's D call of TRBD2 is untestable without DNA. Looked up from germline, CDR1 is KGHSH and CDR2 is LQKENI. This CDR3 contains 15 residues. CDR3 sequence reads: CASSLLAGVYNEQFF.

This chain connects TRBV5-4 to TRBJ1-2. This CDR3 has 16 residues. The V gene's germline CDR1 is SGHNT and CDR2 YYREEE (reference sequence). CDR3 region: CASSSGTADGGYGYTF.

Judged by frequency, this clonotype is medium-sized. The chain recombines TRBV10-3 with TRBJ2-2; TCRdb reports TRBD1, a call that lacks DNA to check it against. There are 15 residues in the CDR3. The germline CDR1 and CDR2 sequences are ENHRY and SYGVKD. CDR3 amino acids: CAISESQGVPGELFF.

This clonotype registers medium-sized (0.01 to 0.1%) by frequency. The gene calls are TRBV5-4 and TRBJ2-3; the D call from TCRdb, TRBD2, cannot be confirmed without DNA. The CDR3 totals 15 residues. CDR1 SGHNT and CDR2 YYREEE come from the germline V gene (reference sequence). CDR3 residues: CASSLASGATDTQYF.

This sequence joins TRBV6-2 or TRBV6-3 and TRBJ2-1; the TCRdb D gene call, TRBD1, has no DNA to confirm it. This CDR3 contains 16 residues. The germline V gene encodes CDR1 MNHEY and CDR2 SVGEGT. The CDR3 region is CASSPEGTGGMGEQFF.

This clonotype shows up as medium-sized by frequency. The V gene is TRBV12-3 or TRBV12-4, the J gene TRBJ1-2; lacking DNA, the TRBD1 call made by TCRdb goes unchecked. The CDR3 is 14 amino acids. The CDR3 reads CASSFRVTARGYTF.

The gene calls are TRBV6-1 and TRBJ2-3; TCRdb gives TRBD1 as the D gene, but with no DNA this cannot be confirmed. This CDR3 is built from 15 residues. Looked up from germline, CDR1 is MNHNS and CDR2 is SASEGT. The CDR3 here is CASRGQGALTDTQYF.

J is TRBJ2-4 and V is TRBV6-5; the TCRdb call, TRBD1, lacks DNA for checking. The CDR3 has 15 residues. Per the germline V gene, CDR1 is MNHEY and CDR2 is SVGAGI. This CDR3 reads CASSYLGGPGNIQYF.

This clonotype shows up as medium-sized by frequency. V and J are TRBV6-1 and TRBJ1-2; TCRdb calls TRBD1, which cannot be checked without DNA. Per the germline V gene, CDR1 is MNHNS and CDR2 is SASEGT. This CDR3 has 14 residues. CDR3 amino acids: CASTPTQGAYGYTF.

The rearrangement joins TRBV5-1 to TRBJ2-2. Germline CDR1 and CDR2: SGHRS and YFSETQ. The CDR3 is made up of 15 amino acids. The CDR3 spells CASSLNRIHTGELFF.

The CDR3 protein is CASSPPGQRETQYF. V gene TRBV18 combines with J gene TRBJ2-5. The germline gives CDR1 KGHSH, CDR2 LQKENI. This CDR3 region has 14 residues. Filled out from reference TRBV18 and TRBJ2-5, the complete variable domain reads NAGVMQNPRHLVRRRGQEARLRCSPMKGHSHVYWYRQLPEEGLKFMVYLQKENIIDESGMPKERFSAEFPKEGPSILRIQQVVRGDSAAYFCASSPPGQRETQYFGPGTRLLVL.

The chain carries TRBV18 and TRBJ1-2. Germline V lookup: CDR1 KGHSH, CDR2 LQKENI. The CDR3 sequence is 15 residues long. The CDR3 sequence: CASSPPRGLDYGYTF.

This clonotype is labeled medium-sized based on frequency. The V gene is TRBV6-5, the J gene TRBJ1-2; without DNA, the TCRdb call of TRBD1 cannot be checked. Germline CDR1 MNHEY, CDR2 SVGAGI. The CDR3 loop spans 14 amino acids. The chain's CDR3 is CASSYEDRGYGYTF.

This clonotype is identified as medium-sized from frequency. The V call is TRBV19, the J call TRBJ1-6; the TCRdb call, TRBD1, lacks DNA for checking. CDR3 length: 13 residues. The germline V gene encodes CDR1 LNHDA and CDR2 SQIVND (reference sequence). This chain's CDR3 is CASSGERGSPLHF.

This chain links TRBV27 with TRBJ2-7; there is no DNA to check the TCRdb D call of TRBD1. In germline, CDR1 is MNHEY, CDR2 SMNVEV (reference sequence). The CDR3 runs 13 residues. CDR3 protein: CASREGGSYEQYF.

The chain is built from TRBV5-6 and TRBJ1-2; absent DNA, TCRdb's TRBD1 call cannot be checked. Germline V gene lookup returns CDR1 SGHDT and CDR2 YYEEEE. This CDR3 is 17 amino acids long. The CDR3 sequence: CASSLGLGTGSDYGYTF.

This rearrangement joins TRBV25-1 to TRBJ2-6; TCRdb selects TRBD1, and the lack of DNA leaves this call unchecked. This CDR3 comprises 17 residues. Germline CDR1 is MGHDK and CDR2 is SYGVNS. Here the CDR3 reads CASTTGGAASGANVLTF. Together with reference TRBV25-1 and TRBJ2-6, the CDR3 gives the full variable domain: EADIYQTPRYLVIGTGKKITLECSQTMGHDKMYWYQQDPGMELHLIHYSYGVNSTEKGDLSSESTVSRIRTEHFPLTLESARPSHTSQYLCASTTGGAASGANVLTFGAGSRLTVL.